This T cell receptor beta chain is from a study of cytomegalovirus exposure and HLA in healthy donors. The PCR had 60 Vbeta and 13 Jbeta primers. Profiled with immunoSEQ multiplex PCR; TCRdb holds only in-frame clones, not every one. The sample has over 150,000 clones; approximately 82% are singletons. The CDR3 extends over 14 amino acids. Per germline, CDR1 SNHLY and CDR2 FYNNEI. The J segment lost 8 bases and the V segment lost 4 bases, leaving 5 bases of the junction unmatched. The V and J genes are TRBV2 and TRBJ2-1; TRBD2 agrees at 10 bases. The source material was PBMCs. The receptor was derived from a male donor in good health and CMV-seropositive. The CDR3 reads CASSVSGRADEQFF. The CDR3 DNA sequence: TGTGCCAGCAGTGTCAGCGGGAGGGCCGATGAGCAGTTCTTC.